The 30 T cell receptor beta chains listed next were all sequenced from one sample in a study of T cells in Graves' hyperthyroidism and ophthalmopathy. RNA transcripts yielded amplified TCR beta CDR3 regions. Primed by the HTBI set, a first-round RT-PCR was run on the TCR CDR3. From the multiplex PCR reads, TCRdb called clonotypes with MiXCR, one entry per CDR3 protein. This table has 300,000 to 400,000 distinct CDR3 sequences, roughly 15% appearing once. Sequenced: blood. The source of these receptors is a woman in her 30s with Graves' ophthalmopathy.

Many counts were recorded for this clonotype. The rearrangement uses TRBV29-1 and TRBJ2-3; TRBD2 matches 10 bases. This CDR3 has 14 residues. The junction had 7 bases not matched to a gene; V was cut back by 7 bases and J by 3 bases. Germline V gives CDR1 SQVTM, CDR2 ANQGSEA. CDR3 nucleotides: TGCAGCGGCCCGGGACTAGCGCCTACAGATACGCAGTATTTT. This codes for CSGPGLAPTDTQYF.

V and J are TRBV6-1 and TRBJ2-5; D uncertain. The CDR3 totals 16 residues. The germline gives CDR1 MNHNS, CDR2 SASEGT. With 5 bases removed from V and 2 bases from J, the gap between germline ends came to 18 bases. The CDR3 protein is CASSSTPPVGQETQYF. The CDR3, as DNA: TGTGCCAGCAGTTCGACTCCCCCCGTGGGGCAAGAGACCCAGTACTTC.

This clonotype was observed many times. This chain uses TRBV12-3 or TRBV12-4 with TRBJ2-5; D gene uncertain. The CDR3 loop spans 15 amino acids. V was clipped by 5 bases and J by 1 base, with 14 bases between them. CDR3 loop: CASSPPLLGQETQYF. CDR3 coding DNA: TGTGCCAGCAGTCCGCCCCTTTTGGGCCAAGAGACCCAGTACTTC.

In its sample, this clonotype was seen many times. The CDR3: CASSVAPAESTDTQYF. CDR3 bases: TGTGCCAGCAGCGTAGCACCGGCGGAGAGCACAGATACGCAGTATTTT. This chain uses TRBV9 with TRBJ2-3, with no clear D. Trimming cost V 0 bases and J 0 bases, with 11 bases left between them. From germline, CDR1 is SGDLS and CDR2 YYNGEE. The CDR3 totals 16 residues.

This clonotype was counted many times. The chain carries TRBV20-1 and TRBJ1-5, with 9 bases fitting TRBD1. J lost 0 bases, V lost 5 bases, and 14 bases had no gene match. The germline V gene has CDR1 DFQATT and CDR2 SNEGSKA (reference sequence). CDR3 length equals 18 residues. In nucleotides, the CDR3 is TGCAGTGCTCCTGCCGTGGGACAGGGCGACTATAGCAATCAGCCCCAGCATTTT. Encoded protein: CSAPAVGQGDYSNQPQHF.

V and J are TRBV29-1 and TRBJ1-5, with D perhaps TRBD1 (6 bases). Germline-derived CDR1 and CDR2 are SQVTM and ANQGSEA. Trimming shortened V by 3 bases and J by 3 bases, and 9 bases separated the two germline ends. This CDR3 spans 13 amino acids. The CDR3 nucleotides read TGCAGCGTTGATCAGGGGCTCAATCAGCCCCAGCATTTT. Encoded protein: CSVDQGLNQPQHF.

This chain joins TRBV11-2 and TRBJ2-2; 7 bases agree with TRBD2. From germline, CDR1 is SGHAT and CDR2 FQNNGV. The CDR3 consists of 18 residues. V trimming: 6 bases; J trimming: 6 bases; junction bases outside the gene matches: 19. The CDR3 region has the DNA TGTGCCAGCAGACAACTCGCTAAATGGGGGGGGAGTGCCGGGGAGCTGTTTTTT. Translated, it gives CASRQLAKWGGSAGELFF.

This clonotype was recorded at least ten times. The CDR3, as DNA: TGCAGTGCTAGAGCTGTAAACGAGCAGTACTTC. Amino acid sequence: CSARAVNEQYF. V gene TRBV20-1 combines with J gene TRBJ2-7; unclear D gene. Germline assignment: CDR1 DFQATT and CDR2 SNEGSKA (reference sequence). This CDR3 region has 11 residues. Between the trimmed V and J ends, which lost 1 base and 5 bases, there was a span of 6 bases.

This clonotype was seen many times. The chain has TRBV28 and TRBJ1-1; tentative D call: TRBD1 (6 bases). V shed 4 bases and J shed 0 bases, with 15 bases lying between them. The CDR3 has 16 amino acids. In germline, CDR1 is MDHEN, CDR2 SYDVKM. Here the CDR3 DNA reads TGTGCCAGCAGTTCCACCCCCAGGGGCATGAACACTGAAGCTTTCTTT. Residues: CASSSTPRGMNTEAFF.

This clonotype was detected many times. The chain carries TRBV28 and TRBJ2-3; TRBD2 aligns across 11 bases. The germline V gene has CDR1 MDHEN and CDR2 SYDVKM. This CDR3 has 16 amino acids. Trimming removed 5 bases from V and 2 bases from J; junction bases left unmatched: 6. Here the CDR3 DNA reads TGTGCCAGCAGTAAACTAGCGGGGGTGATCACAGATACGCAGTATTTT. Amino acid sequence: CASSKLAGVITDTQYF. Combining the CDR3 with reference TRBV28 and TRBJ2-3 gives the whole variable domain DVKVTQSSRYLVKRTGEKVFLECVQDMDHENMFWYRQDPGLGLRLIYFSYDVKMKEKGDIPEGYSVSREKKERFSLILESASTNQTSMYLCASSKLAGVITDTQYFGPGTRLTVL.

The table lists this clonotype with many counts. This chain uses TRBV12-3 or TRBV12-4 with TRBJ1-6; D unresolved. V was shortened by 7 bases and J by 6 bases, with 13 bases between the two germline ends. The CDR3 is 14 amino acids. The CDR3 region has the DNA TGTGCCAGCACCCTGTCGGGGATTAATTCACCCCTCCACTTT. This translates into CASTLSGINSPLHF.

CDR3 coding DNA: TGTGCCAGCAGTTACGCTTTCGATCAGCCCCAGCATTTT. Translated: CASSYAFDQPQHF. This chain uses TRBV6-5 with TRBJ1-5; D gene unclear. Germline V lookup: CDR1 MNHEY, CDR2 SVGAGI. The CDR3 sequence is 13 residues long. Trimming pared 2 bases from V and 5 bases from J, leaving 7 bases between.

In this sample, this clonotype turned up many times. CDR3 sequence: CASSFKPGGEAFF. In nucleotides, the CDR3 is TGCGCCAGCAGCTTCAAGCCCGGGGGAGAAGCTTTCTTT. This chain links TRBV5-1 with TRBJ1-1; D perhaps matches TRBD1 (5 bases). Trimming left V 2 bases short and J 8 bases short, with 13 bases between. This CDR3 contains 13 residues. CDR1 and CDR2 from the germline V gene are SGHRS and YFSETQ.

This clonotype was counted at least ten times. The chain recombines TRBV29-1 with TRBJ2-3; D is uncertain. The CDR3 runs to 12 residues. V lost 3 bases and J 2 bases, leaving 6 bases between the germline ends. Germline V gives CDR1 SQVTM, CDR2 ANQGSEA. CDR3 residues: CSVDSVTDTQYF. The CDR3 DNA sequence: TGCAGCGTTGATTCGGTCACAGATACGCAGTATTTT.

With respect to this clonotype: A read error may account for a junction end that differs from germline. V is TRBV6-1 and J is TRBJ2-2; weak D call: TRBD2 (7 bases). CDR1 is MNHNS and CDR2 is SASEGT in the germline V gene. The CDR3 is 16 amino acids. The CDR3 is CAISESGGQNAGELFF. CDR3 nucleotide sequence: TGTGCCATCAGTGAGTCGGGGGGACAAAACGCCGGGGAGCTGTTTTTT.

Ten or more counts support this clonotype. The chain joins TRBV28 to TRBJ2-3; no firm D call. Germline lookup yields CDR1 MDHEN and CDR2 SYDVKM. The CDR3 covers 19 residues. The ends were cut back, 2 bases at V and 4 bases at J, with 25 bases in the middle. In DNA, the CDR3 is TGTGCCAGCAGTTTAAGTTTTGGCCTCCTATCCTTTGATGCAGATACGCAGTATTTT. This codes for CASSLSFGLLSFDADTQYF.

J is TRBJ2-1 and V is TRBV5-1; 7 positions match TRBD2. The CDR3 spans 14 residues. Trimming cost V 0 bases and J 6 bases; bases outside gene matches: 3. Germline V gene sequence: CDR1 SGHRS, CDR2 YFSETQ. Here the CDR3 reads CASSLGLAANEQFF. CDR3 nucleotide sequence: TGCGCCAGCAGCTTGGGGCTAGCGGCCAATGAGCAGTTCTTC.

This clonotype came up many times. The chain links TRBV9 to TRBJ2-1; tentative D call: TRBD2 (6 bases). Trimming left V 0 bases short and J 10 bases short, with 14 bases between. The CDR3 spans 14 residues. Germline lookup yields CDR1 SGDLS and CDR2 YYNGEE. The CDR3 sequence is CASSVVLGGEEQFF. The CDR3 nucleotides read TGTGCCAGCAGCGTAGTTCTAGGAGGGGAGGAGCAGTTCTTC.

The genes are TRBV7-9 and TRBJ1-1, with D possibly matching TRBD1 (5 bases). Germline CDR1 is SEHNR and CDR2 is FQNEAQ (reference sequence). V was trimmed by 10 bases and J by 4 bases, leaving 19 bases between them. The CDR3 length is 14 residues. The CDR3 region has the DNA TGTGCCATTTCGGGGGGGGGGTTATTCACTGAAGCTTTCTTT. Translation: CAISGGGLFTEAFF. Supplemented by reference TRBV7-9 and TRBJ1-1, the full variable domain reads DTGVSQNPRHKITKRGQNVTFRCDPISEHNRLYWYRQTLGQGPEFLTYFQNEAQLEKSRLLSDRFSAERPKGSFSTLEIQRTEQGDSAMYLCAISGGGLFTEAFFGQGTRLTVV.

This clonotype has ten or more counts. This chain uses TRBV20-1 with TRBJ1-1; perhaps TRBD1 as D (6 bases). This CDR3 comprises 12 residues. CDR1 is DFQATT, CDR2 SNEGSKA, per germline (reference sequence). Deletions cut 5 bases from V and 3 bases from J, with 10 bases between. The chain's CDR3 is CSAGPGDTEAFF. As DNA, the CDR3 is TGCAGTGCTGGCCCAGGGGACACTGAAGCTTTCTTT.

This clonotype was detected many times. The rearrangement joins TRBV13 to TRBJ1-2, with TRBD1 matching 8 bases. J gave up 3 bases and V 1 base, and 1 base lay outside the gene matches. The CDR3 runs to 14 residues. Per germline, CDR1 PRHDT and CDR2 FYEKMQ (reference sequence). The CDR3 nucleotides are TGTGCCAGCAGCTTAGTACAGGGGGACTATGGCTACACCTTC. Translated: CASSLVQGDYGYTF.

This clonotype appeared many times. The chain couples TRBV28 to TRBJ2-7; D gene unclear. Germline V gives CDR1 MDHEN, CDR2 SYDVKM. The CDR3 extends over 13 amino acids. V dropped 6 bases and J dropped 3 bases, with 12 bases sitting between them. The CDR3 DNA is TGTGCCAGCAGCCTAACGGGCGGCTACGAGCAGTACTTC. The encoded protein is CASSLTGGYEQYF.

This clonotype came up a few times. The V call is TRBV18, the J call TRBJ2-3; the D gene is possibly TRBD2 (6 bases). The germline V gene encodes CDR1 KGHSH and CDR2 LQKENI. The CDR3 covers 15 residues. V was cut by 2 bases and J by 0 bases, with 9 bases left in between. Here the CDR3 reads CASSPVAASTDTQYF. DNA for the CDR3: TGTGCCAGCTCACCAGTAGCGGCTAGCACAGATACGCAGTATTTT.

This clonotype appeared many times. CDR3 nucleotides: TGTGCCAGCAGCTTAGGGACAGGGGGTTCCTACGAGCAGTACTTC. It is translated as CASSLGTGGSYEQYF. The V call is TRBV11-2, the J call TRBJ2-7; 10 bases fit TRBD1. The CDR3 consists of 15 residues. The germline V gene has CDR1 SGHAT and CDR2 FQNNGV. V lost 1 base to trimming and J lost 1 base; unmatched junction nucleotides: 1.

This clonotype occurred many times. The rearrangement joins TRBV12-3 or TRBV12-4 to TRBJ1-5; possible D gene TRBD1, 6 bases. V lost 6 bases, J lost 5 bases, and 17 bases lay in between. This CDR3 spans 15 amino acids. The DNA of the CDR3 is TGTGCCAGCAGCTCTGGACAGTCGGAGGATCAGCCCCAGCATTTT. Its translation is CASSSGQSEDQPQHF.

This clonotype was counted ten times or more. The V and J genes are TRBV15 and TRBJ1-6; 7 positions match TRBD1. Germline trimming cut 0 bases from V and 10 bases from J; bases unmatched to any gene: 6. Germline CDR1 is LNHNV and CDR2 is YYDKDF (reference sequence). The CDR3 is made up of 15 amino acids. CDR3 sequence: CATSRDRQGGSPLHF. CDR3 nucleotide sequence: TGTGCCACCAGCAGAGATCGGCAGGGGGGCTCACCCCTCCACTTT.

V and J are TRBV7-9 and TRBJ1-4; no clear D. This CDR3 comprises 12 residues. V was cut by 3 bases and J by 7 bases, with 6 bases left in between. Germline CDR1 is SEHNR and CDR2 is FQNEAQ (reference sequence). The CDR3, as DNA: TGTGCCAGCAGCTTTGGCAGTGAAAAACTGTTTTTT. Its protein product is CASSFGSEKLFF.

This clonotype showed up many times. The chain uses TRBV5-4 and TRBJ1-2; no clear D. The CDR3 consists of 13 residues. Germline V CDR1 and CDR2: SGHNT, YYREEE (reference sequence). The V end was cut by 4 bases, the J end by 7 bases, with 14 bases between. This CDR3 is CASSGTLRIGYTF. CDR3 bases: TGTGCCAGCAGCGGAACTCTAAGAATTGGCTACACCTTC.

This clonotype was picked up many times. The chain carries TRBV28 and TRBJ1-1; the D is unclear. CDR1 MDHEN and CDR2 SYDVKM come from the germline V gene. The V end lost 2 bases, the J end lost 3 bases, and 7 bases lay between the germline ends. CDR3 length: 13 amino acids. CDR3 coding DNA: TGTGCCAGCAGTTTAAGAGGGTACACTGAAGCTTTCTTT. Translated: CASSLRGYTEAFF.

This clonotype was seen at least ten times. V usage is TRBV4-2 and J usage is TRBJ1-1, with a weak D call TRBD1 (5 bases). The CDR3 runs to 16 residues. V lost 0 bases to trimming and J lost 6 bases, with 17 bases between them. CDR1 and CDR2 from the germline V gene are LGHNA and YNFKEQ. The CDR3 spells CASSQDSRGWRSEAFF. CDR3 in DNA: TGTGCCAGCAGCCAAGATTCGAGGGGCTGGAGGTCTGAAGCTTTCTTT.